This passage covers 15 T cell receptor beta chains from one sample sequenced in a study of radiotherapy plus CTLA-4 blockade in lung cancer. Generated by immunoSEQ multiplex PCR, the TCRdb table keeps only in-frame clones and is missing some. The sample gives tens of thousands of clones, 77% of which show up once; roughly 4% is in the top ten. The material sequenced was peripheral blood, taken from a patient treated with radiotherapy plus ipilimumab. These receptors all stem from a human donor with non-small cell lung cancer who had a partial response to radiotherapy plus ipilimumab.

The rearrangement links TRBV28 to TRBJ1-3; tentative D call: TRBD1 (5 bases). CDR3 length equals 15 residues. Germline lookup yields CDR1 MDHEN and CDR2 SYDVKM. Trimming cost V 5 bases and J 0 bases, with 11 bases left between them. The CDR3, as DNA: TGTGCCAGCAGTCAACAGGAGAGCTCTGGAAACACCATATATTTT. Translated, it gives CASSQQESSGNTIYF.

V and J are TRBV27 and TRBJ2-6; 8 bases map to TRBD1. CDR3 length equals 15 residues. J gave up 4 bases and V 9 bases, and 8 bases lay outside the gene matches. CDR1 and CDR2 (germline): MNHEY, SMNVEV (reference sequence). CDR3: CARLPGGAGANVLTF. The CDR3 nucleotides read TGTGCCAGACTACCAGGGGGCGCCGGGGCCAACGTCCTGACTTTC.

The chain carries TRBV27 and TRBJ1-2; D uncertain. Deletions cut 2 bases from V and 5 bases from J, with 9 bases between. This CDR3 region has 13 residues. In germline, CDR1 is MNHEY, CDR2 SMNVEV (reference sequence). CDR3 in DNA: TGTGCCAGCAGTTTAGGAGGCGGTTATGGCTACACCTTC. Protein sequence: CASSLGGGYGYTF.

The chain couples TRBV2 to TRBJ2-5; TRBD1 might be the D (6 bases). The CDR3 covers 13 residues. Trimming shortened V by 5 bases and J by 3 bases, and 10 bases separated the two germline ends. CDR1 is SNHLY, CDR2 FYNNEI, per germline. CDR3 sequence reads: CASSTDRKETQYF. CDR3 in DNA: TGTGCCAGCAGTACGGACAGAAAAGAGACCCAGTACTTC.

The V gene is TRBV6-5, the J gene TRBJ1-1; no clear D. The V and J ends lost 10 bases and 4 bases respectively, with 19 bases between them. CDR1 and CDR2 from the germline V gene are MNHEY and SVGAGI. The CDR3 is 14 residues long. This CDR3 is CATSRRVIGTEAFF. The CDR3 region has the DNA TGTGCCACGAGCAGGAGGGTTATCGGCACTGAAGCTTTCTTT.

The CDR3 spells CASSLAMTGEGNQPQHF. The CDR3 region has the DNA TGTGCCAGCAGCTTAGCAATGACAGGGGAAGGCAATCAGCCCCAGCATTTT. The J gene is TRBJ1-5, the V gene TRBV11-3; 8 bases are a match to TRBD1. V lost 1 base, J lost 2 bases, and 7 bases stayed unmatched. The CDR3 loop spans 17 amino acids. The germline CDR1 and CDR2 sequences are SGHNT and YENEEA.

In DNA, the CDR3 is TGTGCCAGTAGTATATTTGGACAGGGAAGATTTTTGAGGTCTGGGGCCAACGTCCTGACTTTC. It specifies CASSIFGQGRFLRSGANVLTF. The rearrangement links TRBV19 to TRBJ2-6, with TRBD1 matching 8 bases. In germline, CDR1 is LNHDA, CDR2 SQIVND (reference sequence). The CDR3 is 21 residues long. Losses at the gene ends were 2 bases for V and 1 base for J; bases not matched to a gene: 16. Supplemented by reference TRBV19 and TRBJ2-6, the full variable domain reads DGGITQSPKYLFRKEGQNVTLSCEQNLNHDAMYWYRQDPGQGLRLIYYSQIVNDFQKGDIAEGYSVSREKKESFPLTVTSAQKNPTAFYLCASSIFGQGRFLRSGANVLTFGAGSRLTVL.

This rearrangement joins TRBV19 to TRBJ2-1; the match to TRBD1 covers 9 bases. The CDR3 runs to 15 residues. Germline V lookup: CDR1 LNHDA, CDR2 SQIVND (reference sequence). The V and J ends lost 6 bases and 9 bases, in that order; junction bases with no gene match: 12. The CDR3 sequence is CASRGGTGRVGEQFF. CDR3 nucleotide sequence: TGTGCCAGTAGGGGGGGGACAGGGAGGGTTGGTGAGCAGTTCTTC. Variable domain in full (rest from reference TRBV19 and TRBJ2-1): DGGITQSPKYLFRKEGQNVTLSCEQNLNHDAMYWYRQDPGQGLRLIYYSQIVNDFQKGDIAEGYSVSREKKESFPLTVTSAQKNPTAFYLCASRGGTGRVGEQFFGPGTRLTVL.

The rearrangement joins TRBV5-4 to TRBJ1-2, with D uncertain. The V gene's germline CDR1 is SGHNT and CDR2 YYREEE (reference sequence). V shed 0 bases and J shed 4 bases, with 13 bases lying between them. This CDR3 region has 15 residues. The CDR3 DNA reads as TGTGCCAGCAGCTTGGATCCTGGCAGTCCCTATGGCTACACCTTC. This encodes CASSLDPGSPYGYTF. Filled out from reference TRBV5-4 and TRBJ1-2, the complete variable domain reads ETGVTQSPTHLIKTRGQQVTLRCSSQSGHNTVSWYQQALGQGPQFIFQYYREEENGRGNFPPRFSGLQFPNYSSELNVNALELDDSALYLCASSLDPGSPYGYTFGSGTRLTVV.

The CDR3 sequence is CASGLDRDSYEQYF. In DNA, the CDR3 is TGTGCTAGTGGTTTGGACAGAGACTCCTACGAGCAGTACTTC. V usage is TRBV12-5 and J usage is TRBJ2-7; the D is unclear. CDR3 length: 14 residues. Germline CDR1 and CDR2: LGHNT and FRNRAP. The V gene lost 1 base and the J gene lost 0 bases, with 7 bases spanning the gap.

This rearrangement joins TRBV14 to TRBJ2-1, with 10 positions matching TRBD1. This CDR3 spans 13 amino acids. The germline V gene encodes CDR1 SGHDN and CDR2 FVKESK. With 6 bases clipped from V and 4 bases from J, the junction kept 0 bases outside the gene matches. This CDR3 is CASRGQGYNEQFF. The CDR3 DNA reads TGTGCCAGCAGGGGACAGGGGTACAATGAGCAGTTCTTC. The variable domain in full, completed from reference TRBV14 and TRBJ2-1, reads EAGVTQFPSHSVIEKGQTVTLRCDPISGHDNLYWYRRVMGKEIKFLLHFVKESKQDESGMPNNRFLAERTGGTYSTLKVQPAELEDSGVYFCASRGQGYNEQFFGPGTRLTVL.

The chain carries TRBV9 and TRBJ1-6, with TRBD1 identical over 11 bases. Germline values: CDR1 SGDLS, CDR2 YYNGEE. The CDR3 runs to 15 residues. The V gene end was trimmed by 3 bases and the J gene end by 12 bases; junction bases not matched to a gene: 8. CDR3 DNA: TGTGCCAGCAGCGCCTTAGGGGGACAGGGGGAACCCCTCCACTTT. Protein product: CASSALGGQGEPLHF.

CDR3 sequence: CASGLGSHRPDTQYF. In nucleotides, the CDR3 is TGTGCTAGTGGTTTGGGGTCACATCGCCCAGATACGCAGTATTTT. The chain combines TRBV12-5 with TRBJ2-3; unclear D gene. This CDR3 contains 15 residues. V shed 1 base and J shed 4 bases, with 12 bases lying between them. From germline, CDR1 is LGHNT and CDR2 FRNRAP. The full variable domain, its missing parts supplied by reference TRBV12-5 and TRBJ2-3, is DARVTQTPRHKVTEMGQEVTMRCQPILGHNTVFWYRQTMMQGLELLAYFRNRAPLDDSGMPKDRFSAEMPDATLATLKIQPSEPRDSAVYFCASGLGSHRPDTQYFGPGTRLTVL.

V and J are TRBV7-2 and TRBJ1-1, with unresolved D. Trimming cost V 2 bases and J 7 bases, with 17 bases left between them. Looked up from germline, CDR1 is SGHTA and CDR2 is FQGNSA. This CDR3 contains 15 residues. This chain's CDR3 is CASSLNSYVPREAFF. In nucleotides, the CDR3 is TGTGCCAGCAGCTTAAATAGCTATGTTCCCCGTGAAGCTTTCTTT.

This rearrangement joins TRBV9 to TRBJ1-1; TRBD1 aligns across 8 bases. The J segment lost 5 bases and the V segment lost 4 bases, leaving 7 bases of the junction unmatched. Germline V gives CDR1 SGDLS, CDR2 YYNGEE. The CDR3 totals 14 residues. CDR3 sequence: CASSPRTGGTEAFF. The CDR3 region has the DNA TGTGCCAGCAGCCCAAGAACAGGGGGGACTGAAGCTTTCTTT.